This T cell receptor (beta chain) was captured by sequencing in a study of blood T cells in healthy people across ages. From germline, CDR1 is SGDLS and CDR2 YYNGEE. Trimming removed 1 base from V and 9 bases from J, with 14 bases in between. This CDR3 spans 15 amino acids. Together with a sample-barcoded 5' primer, a J-beta primer mix was included in a second PCR lasting about 7 to 12 cycles. TCRdb itself ran the 5' RACE reads through MiXCR, one entry per CDR3 protein. This table has about 1,800,000 distinct CDR3 sequences, 28% appearing once. This chain uses TRBV9 with TRBJ1-6; D might be TRBD1 (6 bases). This clonotype was obtained from a woman aged 25 to 39 in good health. Sequenced: blood. The CDR3 here is CASSVSTGTGSPLHF. DNA of the CDR3: TGTGCCAGCAGCGTATCAACAGGGACGGGTTCACCCCTCCACTTT.